This passage covers 25 T cell receptor beta chains from one sample sequenced in a study of shared clonotypes between healthy human individuals. Measured with immunoSEQ multiplex PCR; TCRdb has only the in-frame clones, and not every one. This table holds approximately 2,300,000 clones, 85% to 95% found once. Sequenced sample: naive CD4+ T cells from PBMCs. The subset is: CD45RA+ positively selected. The receptors come from a man aged 18 to 29 in good health. Some clones in this sample may be carry-over from other donors' samples.

The chain links TRBV28 to TRBJ1-3; TRBD1 is a possible D gene (6 bases). Trimming took off 5 bases at V and 2 bases at J, with 10 bases between the two ends. The CDR3 consists of 14 residues. From germline, CDR1 is MDHEN and CDR2 SYDVKM. CDR3 loop: CASSRRDTGNTIYF. DNA for the CDR3: TGTGCCAGCAGTCGACGGGACACTGGAAACACCATATATTTT.

The CDR3 loop is CASSLVRPDAAGELFF. Here the CDR3 DNA reads TGTGCCAGCAGCTTAGTTCGTCCTGACGCCGCCGGGGAGCTGTTTTTT. J is TRBJ2-2 and V is TRBV7-2; D gene ambiguous. Trimming pared 1 base from V and 6 bases from J, leaving 15 bases between. This CDR3 is 16 amino acids long. Germline lookup yields CDR1 SGHTA and CDR2 FQGNSA.

The chain joins TRBV12-5 to TRBJ2-2; 8 bases agree with TRBD2. The germline gives CDR1 LGHNT, CDR2 FRNRAP. V shed 2 bases, J shed 2 bases, and the junction held 7 bases outside the gene matches. The length of the CDR3 is 17 residues. CDR3 sequence (DNA): TGTGCTAGTGGTTTGCCCCGAGCGGGAGCAAACACCGGGGAGCTGTTTTTT. Protein sequence: CASGLPRAGANTGELFF.

The chain has TRBV2 and TRBJ2-6; no definite D call. Germline values: CDR1 SNHLY, CDR2 FYNNEI. This CDR3 comprises 14 residues. Trimming pared 8 bases from V and 0 bases from J, leaving 8 bases between. The CDR3 reads CASGRSSGANVLTF. CDR3 DNA sequence: TGTGCCAGCGGACGTAGCTCTGGGGCCAACGTCCTGACTTTC.

V is TRBV5-4 and J is TRBJ1-3; 7 bases map to TRBD1. J lost 4 bases, V lost 3 bases, and 4 bases had no gene match. CDR1 and CDR2 from the germline V gene are SGHNT and YYREEE (reference sequence). CDR3 size: 14 residues. Here the CDR3 reads CASSSQGNGNTIYF. The CDR3 coding sequence is TGTGCCAGCAGCTCACAGGGGAACGGAAACACCATATATTTT.

V usage is TRBV5-4 and J usage is TRBJ1-2, with 8 nucleotides matching TRBD1. CDR3 length: 14 residues. With V trimmed by 0 bases and J by 7 bases, 5 bases remained unmatched. CDR1 is SGHNT and CDR2 is YYREEE in the germline V gene (reference sequence). The CDR3 reads CASSLAQGASGYTF. The CDR3 DNA is TGTGCCAGCAGCTTGGCTCAGGGGGCGAGTGGCTACACCTTC.

The genes are TRBV2 and TRBJ1-1, with unresolved D. Germline loops: CDR1 SNHLY, CDR2 FYNNEI. V was pared by 8 bases and J by 1 base, with 11 bases between. The CDR3 extends over 13 amino acids. This CDR3 reads CASLKAENTEAFF. CDR3 sequence (DNA): TGTGCCAGCCTGAAGGCCGAGAACACTGAAGCTTTCTTT.

The chain recombines TRBV29-1 with TRBJ2-1; 10 bases line up with TRBD2. Losses at the gene ends were 6 bases for V and 3 bases for J; bases not matched to a gene: 8. Germline V lookup: CDR1 SQVTM, CDR2 ANQGSEA. CDR3 size: 15 residues. The CDR3: CSVVTSGMIYNEQFF. CDR3 in DNA: TGCAGCGTCGTCACTAGCGGGATGATCTACAATGAGCAGTTCTTC.

This chain joins TRBV29-1 and TRBJ2-3; 7 positions match TRBD1. Germline CDR1 SQVTM, CDR2 ANQGSEA. The CDR3 sequence is 16 residues long. Germline trimming cut 4 bases from V and 0 bases from J; bases unmatched to any gene: 10. In DNA form, the CDR3 reads TGCAGCGTTGTGTCGGCAAAAGGGGGCAGCACAGATACGCAGTATTTT. Translating it yields CSVVSAKGGSTDTQYF.

V usage is TRBV6-6 and J usage is TRBJ2-7; the D call may be TRBD1 or TRBD2 (6 bases each). The V and J ends lost 4 bases and 2 bases respectively, with 12 bases between them. CDR3 length: 14 residues. Germline V gene data show CDR1 as MNHNY and CDR2 as SVGAGI (reference sequence). The CDR3 loop reads CASSSGRGPYEQYF. In DNA, the CDR3 is TGTGCCAGCAGTTCGGGACGGGGGCCCTACGAGCAGTACTTC.

The CDR3: CASSESPVGTQYF. The CDR3 DNA reads TGTGCCAGCAGTGAGAGCCCCGTGGGGACCCAGTACTTC. This rearrangement joins TRBV6-1 to TRBJ2-5, with D uncertain. This CDR3 contains 13 residues. Trimming took off 3 bases at V and 7 bases at J, with 12 bases between the two ends. Germline V gene data show CDR1 as MNHNS and CDR2 as SASEGT.

The CDR3 is CASSLMVASGNEQYF. Written as DNA, the CDR3 is TGCGCCAGCAGCTTGATGGTCGCTAGCGGGAACGAGCAGTACTTC. J is TRBJ2-7 and V is TRBV5-1, with 9 bases that match TRBD2. The J segment lost 5 bases and the V segment lost 1 base, leaving 7 bases of the junction unmatched. The CDR3 covers 15 residues. Germline V gene lookup returns CDR1 SGHRS and CDR2 YFSETQ.

V usage is TRBV5-1 and J usage is TRBJ2-3; D is perhaps TRBD1 or TRBD2 (5 bases each). Trimming left V 1 base short and J 2 bases short, with 8 bases between. The V gene's germline CDR1 is SGHRS and CDR2 YFSETQ. The CDR3 has 14 amino acids. The CDR3 DNA reads TGCGCCAGCAGCTTGCGGGACGTCACAGATACGCAGTATTTT. It codes for CASSLRDVTDTQYF. The variable domain in full, completed from reference TRBV5-1 and TRBJ2-3, reads KAGVTQTPRYLIKTRGQQVTLSCSPISGHRSVSWYQQTPGQGLQFLFEYFSETQRNKGNFPGRFSGRQFSNSRSEMNVSTLELGDSALYLCASSLRDVTDTQYFGPGTRLTVL.

This sequence joins TRBV5-1 and TRBJ2-5; D tentatively reads TRBD1 or TRBD2 (5 bases each). The CDR3 loop spans 13 amino acids. Trimming removed 4 bases at V and 9 bases at J, with 16 bases between. In germline, CDR1 is SGHRS, CDR2 YFSETQ. DNA of the CDR3: TGCGCCAGCAGCCGGGACGCTGGTGAGCCCCAGTACTTC. Amino acid sequence: CASSRDAGEPQYF.

For the CDR3, the DNA is TGTGCCAGTAGACGGGACGGAATTGAAAAACTGTTTTTT. The encoded protein is CASRRDGIEKLFF. The chain combines TRBV19 with TRBJ1-4; tentatively, D is TRBD1 (5 bases). The CDR3 sequence is 13 residues long. Germline CDR1 reads LNHDA; CDR2 reads SQIVND (reference sequence). The ends were cut back, 6 bases at V and 7 bases at J, with 12 bases in the middle.

The rearrangement uses TRBV5-1 and TRBJ2-7; D not certain. The germline gives CDR1 SGHRS, CDR2 YFSETQ. The CDR3 is 14 amino acids. The V gene lost 0 bases and the J gene lost 0 bases, with 7 bases spanning the gap. CDR3 in amino acids: CASSLGRASYEQYF. CDR3 bases: TGCGCCAGCAGCTTGGGACGCGCCTCCTACGAGCAGTACTTC.

This chain links TRBV27 with TRBJ2-5, with D unresolved. V was shortened by 3 bases and J by 6 bases, with 17 bases between the two germline ends. CDR1 is MNHEY and CDR2 is SMNVEV in the germline V gene (reference sequence). CDR3 length equals 15 residues. The CDR3 region has the DNA TGTGCCAGCAGTTTGGGCAGCCCGCCAATAAAGACCCAGTACTTC. Residues: CASSLGSPPIKTQYF.

This sequence joins TRBV7-3 and TRBJ2-3; 10 bases match TRBD2. CDR3 length equals 15 residues. J lost 2 bases, V lost 5 bases, and 4 bases had no gene match. CDR1 SGHTA and CDR2 FQGTGA come from the germline V gene. Here the CDR3 DNA reads TGTGCCAGCAGCCTGGGACTAGCGTTCACAGATACGCAGTATTTT. This codes for CASSLGLAFTDTQYF. The variable domain in full, with the rest retrieved from reference TRBV7-3 and TRBJ2-3, is GAGVSQTPSNKVTEKGKYVELRCDPISGHTALYWYRQSLGQGPEFLIYFQGTGAADDSGLPNDRFFAVRPEGSVSTLKIQRTERGDSAVYLCASSLGLAFTDTQYFGPGTRLTVL.

The chain carries TRBV7-9 and TRBJ2-3; D is perhaps TRBD2 (6 bases). The CDR3 has 14 amino acids. Trimming removed 2 bases at V and 3 bases at J, with 9 bases between. Germline values: CDR1 SEHNR, CDR2 FQNEAQ (reference sequence). The CDR3 sequence: CASSLNAGTDTQYF. CDR3 sequence (DNA): TGTGCCAGCAGCTTAAACGCGGGGACAGATACGCAGTATTTT.

V and J are TRBV7-9 and TRBJ2-1; 9 nucleotides align to TRBD1. CDR1 and CDR2 (germline): SEHNR, FQNEAQ (reference sequence). Unmatched junction bases numbered 16, after V lost 5 bases and J lost 5 bases. The length of the CDR3 is 18 residues. CDR3 sequence (DNA): TGTGCCAGCAGCCTAACGTGGCAGACAGGGGGAAGACACAATGAGCAGTTCTTC. This gives the protein CASSLTWQTGGRHNEQFF.

In its sample, this clone was seen a few times. This CDR3 reads CASSIPPGGNTEAFF. CDR3 coding DNA: TGTGCCAGTAGTATCCCGCCCGGAGGGAACACTGAAGCTTTCTTT. The chain has TRBV19 and TRBJ1-1; D remains unclear. Trimming pared 3 bases from V and 1 base from J, leaving 12 bases between. Germline V gives CDR1 LNHDA, CDR2 SQIVND (reference sequence). There are 15 residues in the CDR3.

The sample holds one count of this clone. The chain couples TRBV19 to TRBJ2-1; 14 positions match TRBD2. CDR1 and CDR2 (germline): LNHDA, SQIVND (reference sequence). J gave up 10 bases and V 3 bases, and 5 bases lay outside the gene matches. The CDR3 runs 15 residues. The chain's CDR3 is CASSMGGLAGEEQFF. CDR3 nucleotides: TGTGCCAGTAGTATGGGGGGACTAGCGGGAGAGGAGCAGTTCTTC.

The rearrangement uses TRBV4-2 and TRBJ2-2; 7 positions match TRBD2. V was clipped by 4 bases and J by 2 bases; unmatched bases: 16. Germline CDR1 reads LGHNA; CDR2 reads YNFKEQ. This CDR3 is 19 amino acids long. CDR3 sequence reads: CASSRARQRGQINTGELFF. The CDR3 DNA is TGTGCCAGCAGCCGAGCGCGACAGCGGGGCCAAATTAACACCGGGGAGCTGTTTTTT.

This chain joins TRBV30 and TRBJ2-5; no clear D gene. Deletions cut 3 bases from V and 4 bases from J, with 9 bases between. CDR1 and CDR2 (germline): GTSNPN, SVGIG (reference sequence). The CDR3 runs 12 residues. This chain's CDR3 is CAWREGPETQYF. CDR3 nucleotides: TGTGCCTGGAGGGAAGGGCCAGAGACCCAGTACTTC.

The rearrangement uses TRBV19 and TRBJ2-7, with 7 positions matching TRBD1. Germline V lookup: CDR1 LNHDA, CDR2 SQIVND (reference sequence). V dropped 6 bases and J dropped 4; count of bases not matched to a gene: 9. The CDR3 length is 14 residues. The CDR3 loop is CASSTPGQLYEQYF. The CDR3 bases are TGTGCCAGTAGCACCCCGGGACAGCTATACGAGCAGTACTTC.